One and the same sample provided the 9 T cell receptor beta chains below, sequenced in a study of long-term antiretroviral therapy in people with HIV. immunoSEQ v3.0 was run at survey level. Sequencing was performed with immunoSEQ multiplex PCR; in TCRdb, only in-frame clones are kept and a portion is missing. This sample has about 25,000 clones, with 82% found just once. This material consisted of unsorted PBMCs, taken 2.9 years after starting antiretroviral therapy. The receptors shown here come from a man between 50 and 59 years old with HIV.

This chain joins TRBV28 and TRBJ1-1, with 7 nucleotides matching TRBD1. CDR1 is MDHEN, CDR2 SYDVKM, per germline. This CDR3 region has 15 residues. The V gene end was trimmed by 7 bases and the J gene end by 0 bases; junction bases not matched to a gene: 8. The CDR3 reads CASTLTGTMNTEAFF. In nucleotides, the CDR3 is TGTGCCAGCACCCTGACAGGGACCATGAACACTGAAGCTTTCTTT. The complete variable domain, with remaining parts taken from reference TRBV28 and TRBJ1-1, reads DVKVTQSSRYLVKRTGEKVFLECVQDMDHENMFWYRQDPGLGLRLIYFSYDVKMKEKGDIPEGYSVSREKKERFSLILESASTNQTSMYLCASTLTGTMNTEAFFGQGTRLTVV.

The rearrangement links TRBV27 to TRBJ2-1, with 8 bases matching TRBD1. This CDR3 is 14 amino acids long. Germline assignment: CDR1 MNHEY and CDR2 SMNVEV (reference sequence). V was clipped by 7 bases and J by 3 bases; unmatched bases: 5. The CDR3 coding sequence is TGTGCCAGCATGGCCGGGACAGGCTACAATGAGCAGTTCTTC. Translating it yields CASMAGTGYNEQFF.

This chain joins TRBV7-3 and TRBJ2-3; 9 nucleotides agree with TRBD1. Looked up from germline, CDR1 is SGHTA and CDR2 is FQGTGA. This CDR3 has 14 residues. The V and J ends lost 4 bases and 3 bases, in that order; junction bases with no gene match: 2. CDR3 amino acids: CASSSGQGTDTQYF. The CDR3 nucleotides read TGTGCCAGCAGCTCCGGACAGGGGACAGATACGCAGTATTTT.

CDR3 coding DNA: TGCGCCAGCAGCTTGGCCTCGGTAAGGACCTATGGCTACACCTTC. It is translated as CASSLASVRTYGYTF. The gene calls are TRBV5-1 and TRBJ1-2, with no clear D. Germline V gives CDR1 SGHRS, CDR2 YFSETQ. Trimming removed 0 bases from V and 4 bases from J, with 13 bases in between. This CDR3 contains 15 residues.

V is TRBV9 and J is TRBJ2-3; the D gene is possibly TRBD2 (6 bases). Germline V gives CDR1 SGDLS, CDR2 YYNGEE. CDR3 length equals 15 residues. V was cut by 1 base and J by 0 bases, with 9 bases left in between. The CDR3 sequence is CASSVMAGSTDTQYF. DNA of the CDR3: TGTGCCAGCAGCGTAATGGCGGGGAGCACAGATACGCAGTATTTT.

Here the CDR3 DNA reads TGTGCCAGCAGCTTGCGGGACAGGGCCTACGAGCAGTACTTC. Protein sequence: CASSLRDRAYEQYF. The chain uses TRBV9 and TRBJ2-7; 9 nucleotides match TRBD1. Germline V gene sequence: CDR1 SGDLS, CDR2 YYNGEE. V lost 4 bases to trimming and J lost 2 bases; unmatched junction nucleotides: 4. The CDR3 is 14 residues long.

This chain connects TRBV7-2 to TRBJ1-4, with D possibly being TRBD1 (5 bases). Germline lookup yields CDR1 SGHTA and CDR2 FQGNSA. The CDR3 is 15 residues long. The germline V and J ends were trimmed by 1 base and 3 bases, with 9 bases remaining between them. The CDR3 loop is CASSLEGSSNEKLFF. As DNA, the CDR3 is TGTGCCAGCAGCTTAGAGGGGAGCTCTAATGAAAAACTGTTTTTT.

The chain uses TRBV28 and TRBJ2-3, with D maybe TRBD2 (5 bases). The CDR3 covers 15 residues. The germline V gene encodes CDR1 MDHEN and CDR2 SYDVKM. V lost 3 bases, J lost 6 bases, and 16 bases lay in between. The CDR3 DNA is TGTGCCAGCAGTTTGGTGGTCACGCCGGGGGATACGCAGTATTTT. Amino acid sequence: CASSLVVTPGDTQYF.

The chain is built from TRBV6-5 and TRBJ1-6; 9 nucleotides line up with TRBD1. CDR3 length: 16 amino acids. V shed 2 bases and J 7 bases; nucleotides not matched to a gene: 6. The germline CDR1 and CDR2 sequences are MNHEY and SVGAGI. This CDR3 reads CASSYRADRGNSPLHF. The CDR3 DNA is TGTGCCAGCAGTTACCGTGCGGACAGGGGCAATTCACCCCTCCACTTT.